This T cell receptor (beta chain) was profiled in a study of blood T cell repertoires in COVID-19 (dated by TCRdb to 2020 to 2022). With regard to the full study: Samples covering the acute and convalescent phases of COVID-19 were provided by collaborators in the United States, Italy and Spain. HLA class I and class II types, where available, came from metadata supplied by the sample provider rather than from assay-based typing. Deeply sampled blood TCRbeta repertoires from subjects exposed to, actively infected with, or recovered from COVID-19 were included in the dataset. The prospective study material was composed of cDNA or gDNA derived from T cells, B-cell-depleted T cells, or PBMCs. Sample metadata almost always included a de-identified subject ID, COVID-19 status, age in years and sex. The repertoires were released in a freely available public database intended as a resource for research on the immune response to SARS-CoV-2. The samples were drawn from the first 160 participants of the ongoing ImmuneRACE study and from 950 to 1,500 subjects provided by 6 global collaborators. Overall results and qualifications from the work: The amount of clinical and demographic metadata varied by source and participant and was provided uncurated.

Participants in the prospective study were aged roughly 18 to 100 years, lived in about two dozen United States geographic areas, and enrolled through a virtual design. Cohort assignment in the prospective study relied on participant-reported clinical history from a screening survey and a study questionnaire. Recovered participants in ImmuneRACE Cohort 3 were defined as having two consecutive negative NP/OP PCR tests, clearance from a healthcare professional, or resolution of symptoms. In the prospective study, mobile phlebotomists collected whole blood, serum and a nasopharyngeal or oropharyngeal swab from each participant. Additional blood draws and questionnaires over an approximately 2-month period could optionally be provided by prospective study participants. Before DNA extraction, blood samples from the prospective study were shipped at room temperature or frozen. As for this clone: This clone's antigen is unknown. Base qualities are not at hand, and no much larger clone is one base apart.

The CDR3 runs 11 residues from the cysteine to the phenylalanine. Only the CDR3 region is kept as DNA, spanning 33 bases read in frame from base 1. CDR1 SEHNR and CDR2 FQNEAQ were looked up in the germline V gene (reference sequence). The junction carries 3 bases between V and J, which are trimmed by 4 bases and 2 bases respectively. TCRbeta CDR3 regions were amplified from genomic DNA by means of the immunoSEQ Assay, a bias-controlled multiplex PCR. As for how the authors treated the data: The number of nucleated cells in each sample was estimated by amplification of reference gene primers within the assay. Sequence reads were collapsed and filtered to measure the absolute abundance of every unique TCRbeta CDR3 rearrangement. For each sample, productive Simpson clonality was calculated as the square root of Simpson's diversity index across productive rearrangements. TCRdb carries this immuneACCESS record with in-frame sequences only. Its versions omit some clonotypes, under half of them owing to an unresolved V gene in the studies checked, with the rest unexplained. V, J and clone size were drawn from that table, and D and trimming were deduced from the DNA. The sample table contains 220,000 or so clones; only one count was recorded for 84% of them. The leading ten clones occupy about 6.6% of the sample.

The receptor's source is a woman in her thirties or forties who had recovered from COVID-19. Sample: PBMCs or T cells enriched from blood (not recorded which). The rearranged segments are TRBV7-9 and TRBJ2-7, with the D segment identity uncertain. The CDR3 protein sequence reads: CASSSAYEQYF. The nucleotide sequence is TGTGCCAGCAGCTCCGCCTACGAGCAGTACTTC.